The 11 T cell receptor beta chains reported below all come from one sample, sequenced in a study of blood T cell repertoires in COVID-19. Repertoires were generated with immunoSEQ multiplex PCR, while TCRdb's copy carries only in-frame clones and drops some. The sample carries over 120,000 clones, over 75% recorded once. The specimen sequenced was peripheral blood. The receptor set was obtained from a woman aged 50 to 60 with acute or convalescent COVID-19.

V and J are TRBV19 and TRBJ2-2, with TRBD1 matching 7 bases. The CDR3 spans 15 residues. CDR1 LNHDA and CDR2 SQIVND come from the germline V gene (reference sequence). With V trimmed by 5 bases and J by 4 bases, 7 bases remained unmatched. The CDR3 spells CASSVTGASTGELFF. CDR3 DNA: TGTGCCAGTAGTGTTACAGGGGCCTCCACCGGGGAGCTGTTTTTT. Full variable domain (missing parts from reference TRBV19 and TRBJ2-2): DGGITQSPKYLFRKEGQNVTLSCEQNLNHDAMYWYRQDPGQGLRLIYYSQIVNDFQKGDIAEGYSVSREKKESFPLTVTSAQKNPTAFYLCASSVTGASTGELFFGEGSRLTVL.

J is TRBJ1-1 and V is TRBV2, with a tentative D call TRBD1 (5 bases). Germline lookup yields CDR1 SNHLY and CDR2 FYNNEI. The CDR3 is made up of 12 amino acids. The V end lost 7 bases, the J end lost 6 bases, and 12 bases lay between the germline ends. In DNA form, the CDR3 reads TGTGCCAGCAAGCGGGACGGAGCTGAAGCTTTCTTT. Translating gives CASKRDGAEAFF.

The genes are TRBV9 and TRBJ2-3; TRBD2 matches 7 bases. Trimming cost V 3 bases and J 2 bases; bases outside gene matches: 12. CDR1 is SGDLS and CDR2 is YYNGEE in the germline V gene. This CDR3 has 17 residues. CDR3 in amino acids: CASSAALAAGDTDTQYF. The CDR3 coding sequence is TGTGCCAGCAGCGCCGCCTTGGCTGCGGGGGACACAGATACGCAGTATTTT.

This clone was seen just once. Written as DNA, the CDR3 is TGCGCCAGCAGTCTAACTGCCGGGACAGGGCGTTACGAGCAGTACTTC. Its translation: CASSLTAGTGRYEQYF. The rearrangement joins TRBV5-1 to TRBJ2-7, with 9 bases fitting TRBD1. The CDR3 is made up of 16 amino acids. CDR1 and CDR2 (germline): SGHRS, YFSETQ. Trimming at V came to 5 bases and at J to 4 bases, leaving 13 bases not matched to a gene.

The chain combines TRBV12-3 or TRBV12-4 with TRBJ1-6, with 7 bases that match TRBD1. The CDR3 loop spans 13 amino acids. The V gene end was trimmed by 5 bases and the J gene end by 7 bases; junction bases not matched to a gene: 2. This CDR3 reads CASSGQDNSPLHF. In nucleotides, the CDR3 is TGTGCCAGCAGTGGACAGGACAATTCACCCCTCCACTTT.

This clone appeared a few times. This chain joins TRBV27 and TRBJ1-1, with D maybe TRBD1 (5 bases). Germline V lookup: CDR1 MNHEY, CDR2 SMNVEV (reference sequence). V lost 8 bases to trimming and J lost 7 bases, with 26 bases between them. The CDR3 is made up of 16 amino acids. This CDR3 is CASDRPRGLRRYEAFF. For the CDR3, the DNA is TGTGCCAGCGATAGACCAAGGGGCCTACGTCGTTATGAAGCTTTCTTT.

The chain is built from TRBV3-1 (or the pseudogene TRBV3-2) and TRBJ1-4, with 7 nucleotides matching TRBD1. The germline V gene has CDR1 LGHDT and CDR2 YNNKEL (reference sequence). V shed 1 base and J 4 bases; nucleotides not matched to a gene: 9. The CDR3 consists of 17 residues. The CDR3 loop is CASSQATGVIGNEKLFF. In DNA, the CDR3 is TGTGCCAGCAGCCAAGCTACAGGGGTGATTGGTAATGAAAAACTGTTTTTT.

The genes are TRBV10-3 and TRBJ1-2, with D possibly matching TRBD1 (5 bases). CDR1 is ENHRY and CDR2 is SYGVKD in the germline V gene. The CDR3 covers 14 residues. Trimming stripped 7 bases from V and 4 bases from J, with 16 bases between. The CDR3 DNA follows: TGTGCCATCAAGGATTCAGGGCCGATCTATGGCTACACCTTC. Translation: CAIKDSGPIYGYTF.

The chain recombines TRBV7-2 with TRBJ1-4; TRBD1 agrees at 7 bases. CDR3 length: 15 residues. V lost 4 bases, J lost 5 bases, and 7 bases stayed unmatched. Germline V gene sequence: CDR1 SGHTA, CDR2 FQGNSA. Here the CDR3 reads CASSSAGTVNEKLFF. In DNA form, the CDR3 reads TGTGCCAGCAGCTCCGCCGGGACAGTGAATGAAAAACTGTTTTTT.

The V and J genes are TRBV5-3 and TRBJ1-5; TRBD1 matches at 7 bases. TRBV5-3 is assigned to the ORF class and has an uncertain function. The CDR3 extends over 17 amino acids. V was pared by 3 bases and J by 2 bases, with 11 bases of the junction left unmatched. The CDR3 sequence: CARSSKTGEGGNQPQHF. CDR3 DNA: TGTGCCAGAAGCTCCAAAACAGGGGAAGGGGGCAATCAGCCCCAGCATTTT.

The CDR3 loop is CASADRGSNQPQHF. The CDR3 DNA follows: TGTGCCAGCGCGGACAGGGGTAGCAATCAGCCCCAGCATTTT. The chain combines TRBV27 with TRBJ1-5, with 9 bases aligning to TRBD1. Unmatched junction bases numbered 2, after V lost 8 bases and J lost 0 bases. Germline V CDR1 and CDR2: MNHEY, SMNVEV (reference sequence). This CDR3 is 14 amino acids long.